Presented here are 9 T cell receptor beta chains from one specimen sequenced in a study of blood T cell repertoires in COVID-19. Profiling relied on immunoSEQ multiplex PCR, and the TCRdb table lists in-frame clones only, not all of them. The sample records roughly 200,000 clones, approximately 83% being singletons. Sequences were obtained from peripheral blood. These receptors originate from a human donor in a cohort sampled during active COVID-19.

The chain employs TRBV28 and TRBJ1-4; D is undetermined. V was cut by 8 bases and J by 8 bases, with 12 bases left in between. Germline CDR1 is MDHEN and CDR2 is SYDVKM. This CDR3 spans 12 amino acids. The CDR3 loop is CASDGPGEKLFF. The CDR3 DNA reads TGTGCCAGCGATGGCCCGGGAGAAAAACTGTTTTTT.

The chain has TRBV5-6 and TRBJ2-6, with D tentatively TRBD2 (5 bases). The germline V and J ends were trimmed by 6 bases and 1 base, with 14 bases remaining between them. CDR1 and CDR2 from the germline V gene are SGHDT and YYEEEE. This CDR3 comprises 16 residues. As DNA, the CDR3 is TGTGCCAGCACCCTGTTGTCGGGGTCTGGGGCCAACGTCCTGACTTTC. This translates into CASTLLSGSGANVLTF.

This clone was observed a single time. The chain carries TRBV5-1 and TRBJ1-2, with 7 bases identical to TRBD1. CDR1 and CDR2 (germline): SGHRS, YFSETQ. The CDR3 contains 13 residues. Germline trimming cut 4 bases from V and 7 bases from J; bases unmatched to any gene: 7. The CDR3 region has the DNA TGCGCCAGCAGCATCGGACAGGAGGCTGGCTACACCTTC. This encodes CASSIGQEAGYTF.

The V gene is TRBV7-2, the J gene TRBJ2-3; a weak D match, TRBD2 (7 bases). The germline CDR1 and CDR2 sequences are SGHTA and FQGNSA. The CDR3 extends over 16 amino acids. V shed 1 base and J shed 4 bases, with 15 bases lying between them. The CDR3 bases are TGTGCCAGCAGCTTAGTATCGGGGGGCCGTGCAGATACGCAGTATTTT. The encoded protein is CASSLVSGGRADTQYF.

CDR3 DNA sequence: TGTGCCAGCAGAACAGGGAGTTCTCAGGGCGAGCAGTACTTC. This encodes CASRTGSSQGEQYF. This chain links TRBV28 with TRBJ2-7; D may be TRBD1 (6 bases). Germline CDR1 and CDR2: MDHEN and SYDVKM. This CDR3 contains 14 residues. Trimming cost V 6 bases and J 6 bases, with 18 bases left between them.

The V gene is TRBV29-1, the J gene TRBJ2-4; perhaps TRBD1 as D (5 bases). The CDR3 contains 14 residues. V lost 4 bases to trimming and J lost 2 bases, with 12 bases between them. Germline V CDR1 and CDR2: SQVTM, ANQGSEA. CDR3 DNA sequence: TGCAGCGTTGCAGGGATTTTGTCCAAAAACATTCAGTACTTC. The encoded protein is CSVAGILSKNIQYF.

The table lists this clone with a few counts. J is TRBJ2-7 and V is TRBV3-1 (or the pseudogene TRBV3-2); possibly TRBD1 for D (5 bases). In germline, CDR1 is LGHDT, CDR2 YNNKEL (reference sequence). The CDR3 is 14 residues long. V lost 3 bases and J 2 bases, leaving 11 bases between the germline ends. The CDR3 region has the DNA TGTGCCAGCAGCCAGACGACAGCGCCCTACGAGCAGTACTTC. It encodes CASSQTTAPYEQYF.

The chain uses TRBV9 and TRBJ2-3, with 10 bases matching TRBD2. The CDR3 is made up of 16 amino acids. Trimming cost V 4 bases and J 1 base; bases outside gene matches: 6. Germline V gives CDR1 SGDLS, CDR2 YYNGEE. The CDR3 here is CASSLRAGGRTDTQYF. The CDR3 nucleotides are TGTGCCAGCAGCCTACGAGCGGGAGGGCGCACAGATACGCAGTATTTT.

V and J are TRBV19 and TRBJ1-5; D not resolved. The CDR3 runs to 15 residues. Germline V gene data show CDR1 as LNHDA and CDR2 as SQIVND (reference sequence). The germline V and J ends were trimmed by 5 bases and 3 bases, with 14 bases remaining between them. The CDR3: CASSSSVAANQPQHF. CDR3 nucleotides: TGTGCCAGTAGTTCCTCGGTAGCGGCCAATCAGCCCCAGCATTTT.